This entry lists 16 T cell receptor beta chains sequenced from one sample in a study of OX40 agonist ivuxolimab in advanced cancers. TCRdb keeps only in-frame clones here, not all; method: immunoSEQ multiplex PCR. Among about 40,000 clones listed, more than 80% were seen once. The sequencing used CD4+ or CD8+ T cells sorted from blood, collected in a trial of the OX40 agonist ivuxolimab. All receptors derive from an adult with an advanced solid tumor such as melanoma, head and neck, liver or kidney cancer.

The chain combines TRBV7-9 with TRBJ2-5; 10 bases line up with TRBD2. In germline, CDR1 is SEHNR, CDR2 FQNEAQ (reference sequence). The V and J ends lost 5 bases and 1 base, in that order; junction bases with no gene match: 7. CDR3 size: 16 residues. CDR3 region: CASSPTGTSVQETQYF. The CDR3 DNA reads as TGTGCCAGCAGCCCCACCGGGACTAGCGTCCAAGAGACCCAGTACTTC.

The rearrangement links TRBV28 to TRBJ1-5; D uncertain. CDR1 is MDHEN and CDR2 is SYDVKM in the germline V gene. The CDR3 totals 12 residues. With 6 bases removed from V and 4 bases from J, the gap between germline ends came to 7 bases. The DNA for the CDR3 is TGTGCCAGCAGATCACAGAATCAGCCCCAGCATTTT. Residues: CASRSQNQPQHF. The full variable domain, its missing parts supplied by reference TRBV28 and TRBJ1-5, is DVKVTQSSRYLVKRTGEKVFLECVQDMDHENMFWYRQDPGLGLRLIYFSYDVKMKEKGDIPEGYSVSREKKERFSLILESASTNQTSMYLCASRSQNQPQHFGDGTRLSIL.

The J gene is TRBJ2-2, the V gene TRBV6-5, with D possibly matching TRBD1 (6 bases). CDR3 size: 15 residues. V was clipped by 2 bases and J by 5 bases, with 12 bases between them. CDR1 and CDR2 from the germline V gene are MNHEY and SVGAGI. The CDR3, as DNA: TGTGCCAGCAGTTACGACAGGAGCCTAACCGGGGAGCTGTTTTTT. Translating gives CASSYDRSLTGELFF.

This clone was counted a single time. This chain connects TRBV7-2 to TRBJ2-3, with 8 bases identical to TRBD1. The V gene end was trimmed by 6 bases and the J gene end by 5 bases; junction bases not matched to a gene: 4. This CDR3 region has 13 residues. Germline CDR1 is SGHTA and CDR2 is FQGNSA. CDR3 coding DNA: TGTGCCAGCAGAGACAGGGGTGTAGATACGCAGTATTTT. Its protein product is CASRDRGVDTQYF.

The CDR3 loop reads CASSLIGTSVNYEQFF. The CDR3 DNA sequence: TGTGCCAGCAGCTTGATCGGGACTAGCGTTAACTATGAGCAGTTCTTC. The chain is built from TRBV5-6 and TRBJ2-1; 10 bases match TRBD2. V gave up 1 base and J gave up 8 bases; unmatched junction bases: 9. Germline V gene sequence: CDR1 SGHDT, CDR2 YYEEEE. There are 16 residues in the CDR3.

The gene calls are TRBV14 and TRBJ2-1; 10 bases fit TRBD1. CDR3 length: 15 residues. The trim removed 1 base at V and 9 bases at J, leaving 6 bases unmatched. From germline, CDR1 is SGHDN and CDR2 FVKESK. The CDR3 here is CASSQGQGAGFEQFF. The CDR3 DNA sequence: TGTGCCAGCAGCCAAGGACAGGGGGCCGGGTTTGAGCAGTTCTTC.

The chain joins TRBV7-9 to TRBJ1-3; TRBD1 might be the D (6 bases). This CDR3 has 17 amino acids. Trimming stripped 0 bases from V and 2 bases from J, with 14 bases between. From germline, CDR1 is SEHNR and CDR2 FQNEAQ (reference sequence). CDR3 bases: TGTGCCAGCAGCTTAGCGCCACGGGGACATACTGGAAACACCATATATTTT. It translates to CASSLAPRGHTGNTIYF.

The CDR3 bases are TGTGCCAGCAGCCGACTCAATCAGCCCCAGCATTTT. Amino acids: CASSRLNQPQHF. V gene TRBV6-6 combines with J gene TRBJ1-5; D gene uncertain. CDR3 length equals 12 residues. Germline V lookup: CDR1 MNHNY, CDR2 SVGAGI (reference sequence). V was pared by 6 bases and J by 3 bases, with 6 bases between.

The rearrangement links TRBV30 to TRBJ1-2; TRBD1 aligns across 8 bases. Germline V gives CDR1 GTSNPN, CDR2 SVGIG (reference sequence). Trimming at V came to 4 bases and at J to 4 bases, leaving 2 bases not matched to a gene. The CDR3 has 12 residues. The CDR3 sequence is CAWKTGVYGYTF. CDR3 coding DNA: TGTGCCTGGAAGACAGGGGTCTATGGCTACACCTTC. Based on the CDR3 plus reference TRBV30 and TRBJ1-2, the full variable domain is SQTIHQWPATLVQPVGSPLSLECTVEGTSNPNLYWYRQAAGRGLQLLFYSVGIGQISSEVPQNLSASRPQDRQFILSSKKLLLSDSGFYLCAWKTGVYGYTFGSGTRLTVV.

The chain recombines TRBV4-1 with TRBJ2-1, with D perhaps TRBD2 (5 bases). V gave up 3 bases and J gave up 4 bases, with 16 bases separating them. The germline gives CDR1 MGHRA, CDR2 YSYEKL. The CDR3 has 16 amino acids. CDR3 sequence reads: CASSQVRLQVYNEQFF. Written as DNA, the CDR3 is TGCGCCAGCAGCCAGGTCAGACTACAAGTGTACAATGAGCAGTTCTTC.

Here the CDR3 DNA reads TGTGCCAGCAGTGGGGCTAGCGGGAGGGGACAAGAGACCCAGTACTTC. Amino acid sequence: CASSGASGRGQETQYF. V and J are TRBV2 and TRBJ2-5; TRBD2 agrees at 12 bases. CDR1 SNHLY and CDR2 FYNNEI come from the germline V gene. The V gene end was trimmed by 4 bases and the J gene end by 2 bases; junction bases not matched to a gene: 5. The CDR3 sequence is 16 residues long.

This chain's CDR3 is CASSFGVSYEQYF. CDR3 in DNA: TGTGCCAGCAGTTTCGGGGTCTCCTACGAGCAGTACTTC. The rearrangement uses TRBV28 and TRBJ2-7; perhaps TRBD2 as D (5 bases). The CDR3 consists of 13 residues. Trimming removed 3 bases from V and 0 bases from J, with 6 bases in between. Germline V gene sequence: CDR1 MDHEN, CDR2 SYDVKM.

The chain links TRBV6-1 to TRBJ2-3, with a weak D call TRBD1 (6 bases). The CDR3 spans 15 residues. The germline V and J ends were trimmed by 6 bases and 2 bases, with 15 bases remaining between them. In germline, CDR1 is MNHNS, CDR2 SASEGT. CDR3 region: CASRDPGQTTDTQYF. DNA for the CDR3: TGTGCCAGCAGAGACCCGGGACAAACCACAGATACGCAGTATTTT.

V and J are TRBV5-1 and TRBJ1-6; D is undetermined. V dropped 3 bases and J dropped 7 bases, with 8 bases sitting between them. The CDR3 has 13 amino acids. CDR1 and CDR2 (germline): SGHRS, YFSETQ. CDR3 bases: TGCGCCAGCAGCTCCGTGGGGAATTCACCCCTCCACTTT. This codes for CASSSVGNSPLHF.

The chain uses TRBV9 and TRBJ1-4; D might be TRBD1 (6 bases). V was trimmed by 3 bases and J by 4 bases, leaving 16 bases between them. The CDR3 consists of 16 residues. CDR1 is SGDLS and CDR2 is YYNGEE in the germline V gene. The CDR3 loop reads CASSDSIGGGNEKLFF. The CDR3 DNA sequence: TGTGCCAGCAGCGACTCCATAGGGGGAGGTAATGAAAAACTGTTTTTT.

The J gene is TRBJ2-5, the V gene TRBV11-2; no definite D call. The ends were cut back, 5 bases at V and 0 bases at J, with 7 bases in the middle. The CDR3 consists of 13 residues. Looked up from germline, CDR1 is SGHAT and CDR2 is FQNNGV. CDR3 sequence (DNA): TGTGCCAGCAGCAGAGGCGACCAAGAGACCCAGTACTTC. The encoded protein is CASSRGDQETQYF.